A single T cell receptor beta chain is shown here with its context. Its antigen is not identified. This sample is part of a study of cytomegalovirus exposure and HLA in healthy donors. Findings of the study overall: With later analysis, a missense DCLRE1C variant became linked to TCR beta V- and J-gene trimming. Across donors, sequencing depth was assumed by presence/absence analyses to be roughly uniform. Prior analysis indicated that the majority of TCR beta V segments exhibited productivity approximately 87% or approximately 30% of the time. It has been reported that TCR beta sequences accurately predicted the HLA-A and HLA-B alleles of most subjects.

The CDR3 consists of 17 residues. The germline gives CDR1 MNHNS, CDR2 SASEGT. V lost 4 bases and J lost 0, with 19 bases in between. PCR amplification relied on 60 Vbeta primers (plus 13 Jbeta primers). Only in-frame clones appear in the TCRdb table, and some are missing; sequencing was by immunoSEQ multiplex PCR. The data contain 150,000 to 200,000 clones, about 87% of them singletons. The clonotype comes from a woman aged 18-30 years in good health and CMV-seronegative. The sequenced material came from PBMCs. The J gene is TRBJ2-7, the V gene TRBV6-1, with a weak D call TRBD2 (5 bases). The CDR3: CASSGYSLAGRSYEQYF. The CDR3 region has the DNA TGTGCCAGCAGTGGCTACTCCCTAGCCGGGCGCTCCTACGAGCAGTACTTC.